Below are 22 T cell receptor beta chains sequenced from a single sample in a study of blood T cells in healthy people across ages. Then a second PCR, running about 6 to 12 cycles, was carried out with a sample-barcoded 5' primer and a J-beta primer mix. A single record per CDR3 protein comes from TCRdb applying MiXCR to the 5' RACE reads. The sample lists around 670,000 distinct CDR3 sequences; about 30% were seen once. Input material: blood. The receptors were gathered from a woman of 80 years or more in good health.

This clonotype was detected only a few times. The V call is TRBV9, the J call TRBJ1-1; D is uncertain. The CDR3 has 12 amino acids. From germline, CDR1 is SGDLS and CDR2 YYNGEE. V was cut by 7 bases and J by 1 base, with 8 bases left in between. CDR3 in amino acids: CASGRTNTEAFF. CDR3 nucleotides: TGTGCCAGCGGCAGGACGAACACTGAAGCTTTCTTT.

The chain is built from TRBV20-1 and TRBJ2-7; 9 nucleotides line up with TRBD1. The CDR3 loop spans 14 amino acids. The germline CDR1 and CDR2 sequences are DFQATT and SNEGSKA (reference sequence). Trimming cost V 5 bases and J 3 bases; bases outside gene matches: 8. CDR3 sequence: CSADVGDRDYEQYF. CDR3 in DNA: TGCAGTGCTGATGTCGGGGACAGGGACTACGAGCAGTACTTC.

The rearrangement links TRBV4-2 to TRBJ1-6; 7 bases match TRBD1. Germline-derived CDR1 and CDR2 are LGHNA and YNFKEQ. The CDR3 is 15 amino acids. V dropped 5 bases and J dropped 8; count of bases not matched to a gene: 9. The CDR3 reads CASSARDSQYSPLHF. As DNA, the CDR3 is TGTGCCAGCAGCGCCCGGGACAGTCAATATTCACCCCTCCACTTT.

This clonotype was found a few times. CDR3 region: CASSPRTRDRAFF. For the CDR3, the DNA is TGTGCCAGCAGTCCAAGGACCCGGGACAGGGCTTTCTTT. V is TRBV12-3 or TRBV12-4 and J is TRBJ1-1; 8 positions agree with TRBD1. This CDR3 spans 13 amino acids. The junction had 10 bases not matched to a gene; V was cut back by 5 bases and J by 11 bases.

V usage is TRBV27 and J usage is TRBJ1-5; 8 bases fit TRBD1. CDR1 is MNHEY and CDR2 is SMNVEV in the germline V gene (reference sequence). V was pared by 5 bases and J by 6 bases, with 18 bases of the junction left unmatched. The CDR3 sequence is 18 residues long. The CDR3 DNA follows: TGTGCCAGCAGTGTCAACAAACCGACAGGGGACGCGGGTCAGCCCCAGCATTTT. Its protein is CASSVNKPTGDAGQPQHF.

This clonotype was observed many times. The chain couples TRBV7-2 to TRBJ2-3; 9 bases match TRBD1. V gave up 5 bases and J gave up 1 base; unmatched junction bases: 7. Looked up from germline, CDR1 is SGHTA and CDR2 is FQGNSA. This CDR3 is built from 16 residues. The CDR3 reads CASSPGQGSGTDTQYF. CDR3 DNA: TGTGCCAGCAGCCCGGGACAGGGATCCGGCACAGATACGCAGTATTTT.

This clonotype was detected many times. This chain joins TRBV18 and TRBJ1-2; 7 bases line up with TRBD1. The CDR3 totals 15 residues. Germline lookup yields CDR1 KGHSH and CDR2 LQKENI. Trimming took 6 bases from V and 2 from J; bases not matched to a gene: 9. For the CDR3, the DNA is TGTGCCAGCTCCGCAAACCGGGACAGCAACTATGGCTACACCTTC. It yields the protein CASSANRDSNYGYTF. The full variable domain, its missing parts supplied by reference TRBV18 and TRBJ1-2, is NAGVMQNPRHLVRRRGQEARLRCSPMKGHSHVYWYRQLPEEGLKFMVYLQKENIIDESGMPKERFSAEFPKEGPSILRIQQVVRGDSAAYFCASSANRDSNYGYTFGSGTRLTVV.

This clonotype was recorded at least ten times. The chain links TRBV25-1 to TRBJ2-3; 9 nucleotides align to TRBD1. The CDR3 extends over 14 amino acids. Germline CDR1 reads MGHDK; CDR2 reads SYGVNS. V dropped 1 base and J dropped 12; count of bases not matched to a gene: 8. The CDR3 DNA is TGTGCCAGCAGTGAATCTAGGACAGGGGTCCCCCAGTATTTT. This translates into CASSESRTGVPQYF.

Ten or more counts support this clonotype. The rearrangement links TRBV5-1 to TRBJ1-1; 11 bases align to TRBD1. J was trimmed by 5 bases and V by 3 bases; bases with no gene match: 12. This CDR3 is built from 17 residues. Looked up from germline, CDR1 is SGHRS and CDR2 is YFSETQ. CDR3 sequence reads: CASSSWALRDRGTEAFF. The CDR3 DNA is TGCGCCAGCAGCTCATGGGCCCTCCGGGACAGGGGGACTGAAGCTTTCTTT.

This clonotype was observed a handful of times. A much larger clone differs by one base, so this may be a read error. The rearrangement links TRBV7-3 to TRBJ2-6; D gene unclear. The germline CDR1 and CDR2 sequences are SGHTA and FQGTGA. The length of the CDR3 is 16 residues. Trimming left V 5 bases short and J 0 bases short, with 11 bases between. The CDR3 bases are TGTGCCAGCAGCGCCGAGGATTACTCTGGGGCCAACGTCCTGACTTTC. Its protein product is CASSAEDYSGANVLTF.

Comments on this clonotype: One end of the junction fails to match germline, which may point to a read error. The chain recombines TRBV20-1 with TRBJ2-5; 11 positions match TRBD2. The CDR3 has 14 residues. Germline V gene lookup returns CDR1 DFQATT and CDR2 SNEGSKA (reference sequence). The CDR3 loop is CSARVLAGGETQYF. CDR3 DNA sequence: TGCAGTGCCAGAGTGCTAGCGGGGGGAGAGACCCAGTACTTC.

This chain connects TRBV6-2 or TRBV6-3 to TRBJ1-1; D remains unclear. Trimming cost V 6 bases and J 1 base, with 12 bases left between them. Germline V gene sequence: CDR1 MNHEY, CDR2 SVGEGT. There are 14 residues in the CDR3. CDR3 amino acids: CASRSPAGNTEAFF. The CDR3 DNA reads TGTGCCAGCAGATCCCCAGCGGGGAACACTGAAGCTTTCTTT.

As regards this clonotype: A read error may explain this, as a much larger clone is one base away. The rearrangement links TRBV7-9 to TRBJ2-3; 14 nucleotides agree with TRBD2. Germline CDR1 is SEHNR and CDR2 is FQNEAQ (reference sequence). Trimming removed 5 bases from V and 0 bases from J; junction bases left unmatched: 4. This CDR3 comprises 17 residues. CDR3 in amino acids: CASSAGTSGRSTDTQYF. In DNA form, the CDR3 reads TGTGCCAGCAGCGCCGGGACTAGCGGGAGAAGCACAGATACGCAGTATTTT.

J is TRBJ2-5 and V is TRBV19, with D unresolved. The J call may be wrong; the DNA end is better matched by TRBJ2-7. This CDR3 has 15 residues. In germline, CDR1 is LNHDA, CDR2 SQIVND (reference sequence). Written as DNA, the CDR3 is TGTGCCAGTAGTATCTCCGCGCTGAGGTACGACGAGCAGTACTTC. Translation: CASSISALRYDEQYF.

In the case of this clonotype: Its ends do not fully match the called genes, so a read error is possible. The chain carries TRBV12-3 or TRBV12-4 and TRBJ2-2, with D perhaps assigned TRBD1 or TRBD2 (5 bases each). The CDR3 covers 14 residues. The CDR3 here is CASSRLMGKGERFF. The DNA for the CDR3 is TGTGCCAGCAGTCGACTTATGGGAAAAGGGGAGCGGTTTTTT.

This clonotype showed up many times. The chain joins TRBV9 to TRBJ2-1, with TRBD2 matching 8 bases. The CDR3 has 15 residues. Germline values: CDR1 SGDLS, CDR2 YYNGEE. V lost 0 bases and J lost 5; bases outside the gene matches: 4. The CDR3 loop reads CASSVGAGANNEQFF. The CDR3 DNA is TGTGCCAGCAGCGTAGGAGCGGGGGCGAACAATGAGCAGTTCTTC.

The chain recombines TRBV20-1 with TRBJ1-1, with a tentative D call TRBD1 (5 bases). The germline V gene encodes CDR1 DFQATT and CDR2 SNEGSKA (reference sequence). This CDR3 is 16 amino acids long. V was trimmed by 5 bases and J by 6 bases, leaving 25 bases between them. The CDR3 reads CSAQRLLGGSDPEAFF. The CDR3 DNA reads as TGCAGTGCTCAAAGACTCCTCGGGGGGTCAGACCCTGAAGCTTTCTTT.

The V call is TRBV19, the J call TRBJ2-3, with D possibly being TRBD2 (7 bases). The V end was cut by 10 bases, the J end by 0 bases, with 14 bases between. The CDR3 is 14 amino acids. CDR1 and CDR2 (germline): LNHDA, SQIVND (reference sequence). The CDR3 sequence is CATQRGGSTDTQYF. For the CDR3, the DNA is TGTGCCACCCAGAGGGGGGGCAGCACAGATACGCAGTATTTT.

The sample holds a few counts of this clonotype. The chain recombines TRBV29-1 with TRBJ2-3; TRBD1 might be the D (6 bases). CDR3 size: 14 residues. Germline CDR1 and CDR2: SQVTM and ANQGSEA. Trimming pared 5 bases from V and 5 bases from J, leaving 17 bases between. Here the CDR3 reads CSVSGTLRGDTQYF. The DNA for the CDR3 is TGCAGCGTTTCCGGGACACTGAGAGGAGATACGCAGTATTTT.

This clonotype occurred many times. This may come from a read error, since a much larger clone is one base off. The CDR3 nucleotides are TGCGCCAGCAGCTTGGAGGCAGGGTCCAACAATGAGCAGTACTTC. Translation gives CASSLEAGSNNEQYF. The chain joins TRBV5-1 to TRBJ2-1; tentatively, D is TRBD1 (5 bases). The DNA end is more similar to TRBJ2-7, so the J call may be wrong. The CDR3 runs to 15 residues. Germline CDR1 reads SGHRS; CDR2 reads YFSETQ.

This clonotype was seen a handful of times. Since a much larger clone is just one base distant, this may be a read error. The chain joins TRBV5-1 to TRBJ2-5, with 10 bases fitting TRBD1. Per germline, CDR1 SGHRS and CDR2 YFSETQ. With V trimmed by 5 bases and J by 11 bases, 12 bases remained unmatched. The CDR3 runs to 14 residues. The CDR3 protein is CASSRDRGIDEQYF. The CDR3 bases are TGCGCCAGCAGTAGGGACAGGGGTATCGATGAGCAGTACTTC.

With respect to this clonotype: A much larger clone lies a single base off, so this may be a read error. V usage is TRBV6-5 and J usage is TRBJ2-6; 7 nucleotides align to TRBD2. Germline trimming cut 5 bases from V and 0 bases from J; bases unmatched to any gene: 7. The CDR3 spans 17 residues. CDR1 and CDR2 (germline): MNHEY, SVGAGI. CDR3 protein: CASSHWRGSSGANVLTF. The CDR3 DNA follows: TGTGCCAGCAGTCACTGGCGGGGGAGCTCTGGGGCCAACGTCCTGACTTTC.